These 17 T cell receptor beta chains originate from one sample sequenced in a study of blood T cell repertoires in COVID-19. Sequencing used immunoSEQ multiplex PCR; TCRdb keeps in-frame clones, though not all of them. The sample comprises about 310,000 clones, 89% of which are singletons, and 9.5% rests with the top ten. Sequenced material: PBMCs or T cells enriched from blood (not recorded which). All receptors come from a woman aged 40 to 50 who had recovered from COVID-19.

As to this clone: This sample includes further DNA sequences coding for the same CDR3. For the CDR3, the DNA is TGTGCCAGCAGCTTAGGGGACAGAGTCTCTGGAAACACCATATATTTT. This encodes CASSLGDRVSGNTIYF. The genes are TRBV7-2 and TRBJ1-3, with 7 bases lining up with TRBD1. J was trimmed by 0 bases and V by 1 base; bases with no gene match: 3. The CDR3 runs to 16 residues. The germline V gene encodes CDR1 SGHTA and CDR2 FQGNSA. Looking up the rest from reference TRBV7-2 and TRBJ1-3 gives the full variable domain: GAGVSQSPSNKVTEKGKDVELRCDPISGHTALYWYRQSLGQGLEFLIYFQGNSAPDKSGLPSDRFSAERTGGSVSTLTIQRTQQEDSAVYLCASSLGDRVSGNTIYFGEGSWLTVV.

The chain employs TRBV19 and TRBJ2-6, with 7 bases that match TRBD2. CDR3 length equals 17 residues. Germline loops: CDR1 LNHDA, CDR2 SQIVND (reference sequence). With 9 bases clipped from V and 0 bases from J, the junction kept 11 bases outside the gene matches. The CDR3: CASTLMGGHSGANVLTF. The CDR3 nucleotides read TGTGCCAGCACACTTATGGGAGGGCACTCTGGGGCCAACGTCCTGACTTTC.

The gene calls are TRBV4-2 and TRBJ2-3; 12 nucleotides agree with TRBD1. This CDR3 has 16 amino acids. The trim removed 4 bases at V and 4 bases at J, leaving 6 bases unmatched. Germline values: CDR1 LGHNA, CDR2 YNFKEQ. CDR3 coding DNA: TGTGCCAGCAGCCCCTTTGGGACAGGGGGCCCAGATACGCAGTATTTT. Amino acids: CASSPFGTGGPDTQYF.

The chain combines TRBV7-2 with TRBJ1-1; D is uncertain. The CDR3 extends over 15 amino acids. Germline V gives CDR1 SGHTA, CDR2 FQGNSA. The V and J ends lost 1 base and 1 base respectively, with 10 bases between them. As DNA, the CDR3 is TGTGCCAGCAGCTTAGGCGGCGGAGGGAACACTGAAGCTTTCTTT. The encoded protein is CASSLGGGGNTEAFF.

CDR3 nucleotides: TGTGCCAGCAGTCCTCTGCAGGGAATCGGAGACACCATATATTTT. It encodes CASSPLQGIGDTIYF. The V and J genes are TRBV27 and TRBJ1-3; TRBD1 is a possible D gene (5 bases). The CDR3 length is 15 residues. Between the trimmed V and J ends, which lost 5 bases and 8 bases, there was a span of 19 bases. Germline CDR1 is MNHEY and CDR2 is SMNVEV (reference sequence).

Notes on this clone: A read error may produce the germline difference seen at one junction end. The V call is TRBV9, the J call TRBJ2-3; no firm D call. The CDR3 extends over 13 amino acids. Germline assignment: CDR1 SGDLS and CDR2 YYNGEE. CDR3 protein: CAGSSLSTDTQYF. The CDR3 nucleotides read TGTGCCGGCAGCTCCTTAAGCACAGATACGCAGTATTTT.

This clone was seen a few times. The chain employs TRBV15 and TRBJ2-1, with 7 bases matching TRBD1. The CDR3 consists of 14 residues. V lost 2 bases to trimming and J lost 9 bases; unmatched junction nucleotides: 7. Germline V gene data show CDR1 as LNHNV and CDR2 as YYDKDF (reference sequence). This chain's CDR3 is CATSRPTTGVEQFF. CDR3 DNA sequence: TGTGCCACCAGCAGACCGACAACAGGGGTTGAGCAGTTCTTC.

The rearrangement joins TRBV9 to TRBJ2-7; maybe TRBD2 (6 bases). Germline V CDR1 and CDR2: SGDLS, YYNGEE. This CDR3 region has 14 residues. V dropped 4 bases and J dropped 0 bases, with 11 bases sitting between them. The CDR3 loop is CASSREWSSYEQYF. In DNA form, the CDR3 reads TGTGCCAGCAGCCGGGAGTGGAGCTCCTACGAGCAGTACTTC.

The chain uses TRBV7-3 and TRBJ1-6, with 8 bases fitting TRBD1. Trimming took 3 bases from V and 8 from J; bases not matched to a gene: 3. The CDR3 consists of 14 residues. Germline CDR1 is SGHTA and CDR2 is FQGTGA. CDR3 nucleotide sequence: TGTGCCAGCAGCTTGACAGGGGTTGATTCACCCCTCCACTTT. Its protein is CASSLTGVDSPLHF.

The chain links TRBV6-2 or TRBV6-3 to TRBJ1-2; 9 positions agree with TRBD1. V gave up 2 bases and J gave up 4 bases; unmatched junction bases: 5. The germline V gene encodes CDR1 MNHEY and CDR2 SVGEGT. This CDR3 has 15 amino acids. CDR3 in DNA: TGTGCCAGCAGTTACACCGGGACAGGGTTCTATGGCTACACCTTC. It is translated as CASSYTGTGFYGYTF.

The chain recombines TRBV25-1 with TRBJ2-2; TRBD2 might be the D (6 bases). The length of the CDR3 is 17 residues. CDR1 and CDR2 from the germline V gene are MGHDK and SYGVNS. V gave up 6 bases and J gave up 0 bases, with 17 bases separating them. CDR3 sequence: CASRNRGASPNTGELFF. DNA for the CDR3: TGTGCCAGCAGAAACCGCGGGGCGTCCCCGAACACCGGGGAGCTGTTTTTT.

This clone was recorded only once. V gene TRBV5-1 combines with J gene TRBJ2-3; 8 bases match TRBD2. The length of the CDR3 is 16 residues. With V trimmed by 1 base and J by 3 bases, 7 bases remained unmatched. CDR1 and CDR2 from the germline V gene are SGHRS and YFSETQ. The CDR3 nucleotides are TGCGCCAGCAGCTTGAGTCGGGGGGGCTGGACAGATACGCAGTATTTT. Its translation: CASSLSRGGWTDTQYF.

The CDR3 region is CASSQVSTALSYGYTF. The CDR3 DNA is TGCGCCAGCAGCCAGGTTTCGACAGCACTATCCTATGGCTACACCTTC. V is TRBV4-1 and J is TRBJ1-2; TRBD1 might be the D (5 bases). The V gene's germline CDR1 is MGHRA and CDR2 YSYEKL. V lost 3 bases, J lost 4 bases, and 18 bases lay in between. The CDR3 covers 16 residues.

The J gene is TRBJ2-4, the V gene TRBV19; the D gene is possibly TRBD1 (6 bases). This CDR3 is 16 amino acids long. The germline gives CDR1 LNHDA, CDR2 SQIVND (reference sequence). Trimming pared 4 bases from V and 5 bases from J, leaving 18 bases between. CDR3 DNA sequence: TGTGCCAGTAGTACAGGGACATTGTCTTTGCAAAACATTCAGTACTTC. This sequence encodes CASSTGTLSLQNIQYF.

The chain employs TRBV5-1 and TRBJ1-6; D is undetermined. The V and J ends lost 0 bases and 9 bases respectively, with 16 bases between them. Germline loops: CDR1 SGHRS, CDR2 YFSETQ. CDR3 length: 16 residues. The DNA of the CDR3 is TGCGCCAGCAGCTTGGATGGACCGGGAGGTAGTTCACCCCTCCACTTT. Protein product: CASSLDGPGGSSPLHF.

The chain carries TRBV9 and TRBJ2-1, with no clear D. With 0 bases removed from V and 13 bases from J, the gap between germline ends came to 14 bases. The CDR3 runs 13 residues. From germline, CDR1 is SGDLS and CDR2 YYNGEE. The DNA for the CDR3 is TGTGCCAGCAGCGTAGCTACTGGTGATCTCCAGTTCTTC. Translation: CASSVATGDLQFF.

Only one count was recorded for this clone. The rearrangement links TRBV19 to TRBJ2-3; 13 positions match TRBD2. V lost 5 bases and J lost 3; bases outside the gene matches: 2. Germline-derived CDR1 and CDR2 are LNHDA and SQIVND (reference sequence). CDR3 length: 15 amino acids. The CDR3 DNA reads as TGTGCCAGTAGTGTACTAGCGGGGGGGACAGATACGCAGTATTTT. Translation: CASSVLAGGTDTQYF.